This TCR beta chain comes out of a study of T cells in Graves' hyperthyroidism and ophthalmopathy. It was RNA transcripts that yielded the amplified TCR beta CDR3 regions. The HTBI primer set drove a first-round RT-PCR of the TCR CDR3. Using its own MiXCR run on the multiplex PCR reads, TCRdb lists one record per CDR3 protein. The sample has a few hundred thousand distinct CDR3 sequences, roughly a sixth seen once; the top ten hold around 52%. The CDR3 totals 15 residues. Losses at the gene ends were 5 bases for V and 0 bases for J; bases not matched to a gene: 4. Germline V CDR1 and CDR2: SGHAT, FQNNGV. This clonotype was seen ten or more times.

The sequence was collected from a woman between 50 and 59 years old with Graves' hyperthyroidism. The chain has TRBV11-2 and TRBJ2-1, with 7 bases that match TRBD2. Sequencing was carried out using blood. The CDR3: CASSPIAGSYNEQFF. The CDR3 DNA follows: TGTGCCAGCAGCCCAATAGCGGGCTCCTACAATGAGCAGTTCTTC.